The present T cell receptor (beta chain) was sequenced within a study of control samples from healthy donors and cancer patients. Generated by immunoSEQ multiplex PCR, the TCRdb table keeps only in-frame clones and is missing some. The sample has some 57,000 clones; nearly 96% are singletons. CDR3 length equals 16 residues. Germline loops: CDR1 MGHRA, CDR2 YSYEKL. Unmatched junction bases numbered 10, after V lost 3 bases and J lost 2 bases. What was sequenced was blood. The sequence was collected from a woman aged 25-40 years in good health. The V call is TRBV4-1, the J call TRBJ2-7; 7 nucleotides align to TRBD1. The DNA for the CDR3 is TGCGCCAGCAGCCAGCTCCTGACAGGGATTACCTACGAGCAGTACTTC. Amino acid sequence: CASSQLLTGITYEQYF.